This record looks at one T cell receptor beta chain sequence and its context. Its antigen is still unknown. CDR3 length equals 15 residues. Germline V gene data show CDR1 as MGHDK and CDR2 as SYGVNS. V shed 2 bases and J shed 3 bases, with 13 bases lying between them. Treatment here: about 20 received Ad26.COV2.S at low or high dose, single or two shots; a few received placebo; per-sample allocation not given. Each sample was drawn 63 days after the first injection (of vaccine or placebo). Boston provided a donor who was an adult aged 18-55 years. The study used a vaccine consisting of an Ad26 vector that expressed Wuhan-strain SARS-CoV-2 spike. Sequenced by immunoSEQ multiplex PCR; TCRdb stores in-frame clones only, minus some. The sample consists of 440,000 or so clones, 89% of them appearing once. This sample was included in a study of Ad26.COV2.S vaccination and SARS-CoV-2 variants. Whole-study findings and limits: The breadth of spike-specific CD8+ and CD4+ T cell responses after vaccination was reportedly substantial.

V and J are TRBV25-1 and TRBJ1-2, with a tentative D call TRBD1 (5 bases). This specimen consisted of peripheral blood, obtained in a trial of Ad26.COV2.S vaccine versus placebo. This clonotype was obtained from a person aged 18-65 years who received the Ad26.COV2.S COVID-19 vaccine or a placebo. The chain's CDR3 is CASSEPDSPYYGYTF. CDR3 in DNA: TGTGCCAGCAGTGAACCCGACAGCCCTTACTATGGCTACACCTTC.